Each of the 23 T cell receptor beta chains below was sequenced from the same sample in a study of shared clonotypes between healthy human individuals. Clones were sequenced by immunoSEQ multiplex PCR, and TCRdb holds only the in-frame ones, with some missing. Of over a million clones in the sample, approximately 80% are singletons; the top ten hold approximately 0.52%. Sequencing was performed on memory CD4+ T cells from PBMCs. Specified subset: CD45RA-negative fraction. All receptors come from a young man in good health. Some clones in this sample may be carry-over from other donors' samples.

This clone was detected once. V gene TRBV28 combines with J gene TRBJ2-7, with D perhaps matching TRBD1 or TRBD2 (5 bases each). CDR3 size: 12 residues. Germline V gene lookup returns CDR1 MDHEN and CDR2 SYDVKM. V lost 2 bases and J lost 6, with 8 bases in between. CDR3 nucleotide sequence: TGTGCCAGCAGTTTAGTGAGGGGCGAGCAGTACTTC. Protein: CASSLVRGEQYF.

The chain is built from TRBV10-3 and TRBJ1-1, with 9 nucleotides matching TRBD1. The CDR3 length is 15 residues. CDR1 ENHRY and CDR2 SYGVKD come from the germline V gene. Trimming cost V 4 bases and J 4 bases; bases outside gene matches: 7. CDR3 coding DNA: TGTGCCATCAGTGGCCAGGACAGGGGAGGCACTGAAGCTTTCTTT. This encodes CAISGQDRGGTEAFF.

With regard to this clone: A much larger clone lies a single base off, so this may be a read error. The genes are TRBV2 and TRBJ1-5, with D hard to call. Germline V CDR1 and CDR2: SNHLY, FYNNEI. This CDR3 comprises 15 residues. The CDR3 loop reads CTSKTDGRGNQPQHF. The CDR3 DNA follows: TGTACCAGCAAAACCGACGGGCGAGGCAATCAGCCCCAGCATTTT.

The chain has TRBV28 and TRBJ1-5; the D gene is possibly TRBD1 (6 bases). The V gene's germline CDR1 is MDHEN and CDR2 SYDVKM. CDR3 length equals 17 residues. Trimming removed 2 bases from V and 6 bases from J, with 20 bases in between. Here the CDR3 reads CASSLHPRGGVGQPQHF. The CDR3 nucleotides read TGTGCCAGCAGTTTACACCCCCGAGGGGGGGTGGGTCAGCCCCAGCATTTT.

The DNA for the CDR3 is TGTGCCAGTAGTATAGTAGGGCAGTACTACACCTTC. Residues: CASSIVGQYYTF. V usage is TRBV19 and J usage is TRBJ1-2, with unresolved D. CDR3 size: 12 residues. CDR1 is LNHDA, CDR2 SQIVND, per germline (reference sequence). The V end lost 1 base, the J end lost 10 bases, and 10 bases lay between the germline ends.

This chain joins TRBV7-6 and TRBJ2-5; D call uncertain. Germline CDR1 reads SGHVS; CDR2 reads FNYEAQ. Deletions cut 4 bases from V and 4 bases from J, with 13 bases between. The CDR3 totals 14 residues. Written as DNA, the CDR3 is TGTGCCAGCAGCTCCCCCCGAGACGGAGAGACCCAGTACTTC. Translated: CASSSPRDGETQYF.

The genes are TRBV2 and TRBJ1-1; 9 positions agree with TRBD1. Germline V gene data show CDR1 as SNHLY and CDR2 as FYNNEI. V dropped 4 bases and J dropped 5; count of bases not matched to a gene: 8. The CDR3 length is 15 residues. CDR3 bases: TGTGCCAGCAGTGGGGTACAGGGGGCAGGTACTGAAGCTTTCTTT. This sequence encodes CASSGVQGAGTEAFF.

This clone was seen more than once but under ten times. The same CDR3 is also encoded by other DNA sequences in this sample. The DNA of the CDR3 is TGTGCCAGCAGTTACGACAGGGGTTACGAGCAGTACTTC. Its protein product is CASSYDRGYEQYF. J is TRBJ2-7 and V is TRBV6-5; 8 nucleotides align to TRBD1. Trimming cost V 2 bases and J 4 bases; bases outside gene matches: 1. The CDR3 contains 13 residues. The germline V gene has CDR1 MNHEY and CDR2 SVGAGI.

The chain links TRBV29-1 to TRBJ2-7, with no clear D. The CDR3 totals 12 residues. Germline V gives CDR1 SQVTM, CDR2 ANQGSEA. The germline V and J ends were trimmed by 0 bases and 3 bases, with 6 bases remaining between them. The CDR3 DNA is TGCAGCGTTGAAGAAGGTGACTACGAGCAGTACTTC. Translation gives CSVEEGDYEQYF.

The chain links TRBV6-6 to TRBJ2-7, with 7 bases aligning to TRBD1. The V segment lost 5 bases and the J segment 2 bases; nucleotides outside the gene matches: 3. Per the germline V gene, CDR1 is MNHNY and CDR2 is SVGAGI (reference sequence). The CDR3 is 13 residues long. The CDR3 region is CASSATGTYEQYF. Written as DNA, the CDR3 is TGTGCCAGCAGTGCGACAGGGACCTACGAGCAGTACTTC.

V gene TRBV7-2 combines with J gene TRBJ2-1, with 11 positions matching TRBD2. Per germline, CDR1 SGHTA and CDR2 FQGNSA. The CDR3 covers 15 residues. V gave up 7 bases and J gave up 6 bases; unmatched junction bases: 8. This chain's CDR3 is CASTQTSGTPNEQFF. Here the CDR3 DNA reads TGTGCCAGCACCCAGACTAGCGGGACCCCCAATGAGCAGTTCTTC.

The sample holds one count of this clone. The CDR3 nucleotides read TGTGCCAGCAGCGACCGGGACAGGGGGCGCGAGCAGTACTTC. This codes for CASSDRDRGREQYF. The rearrangement joins TRBV5-4 to TRBJ2-7; 12 bases agree with TRBD1. The CDR3 consists of 14 residues. Germline lookup yields CDR1 SGHNT and CDR2 YYREEE (reference sequence). With 4 bases clipped from V and 6 bases from J, the junction kept 5 bases outside the gene matches. Combining the CDR3 with reference TRBV5-4 and TRBJ2-7 gives the whole variable domain ETGVTQSPTHLIKTRGQQVTLRCSSQSGHNTVSWYQQALGQGPQFIFQYYREEENGRGNFPPRFSGLQFPNYSSELNVNALELDDSALYLCASSDRDRGREQYFGPGTRLTVT.

The chain joins TRBV4-2 to TRBJ2-1; possibly TRBD1 for D (6 bases). Trimming stripped 1 base from V and 4 bases from J, with 17 bases between. In germline, CDR1 is LGHNA, CDR2 YNFKEQ. The CDR3 extends over 17 amino acids. CDR3 nucleotides: TGTGCCAGCAGCCAAGCCAAAGGGGGTCCCCCTTACAATGAGCAGTTCTTC. It translates to CASSQAKGGPPYNEQFF.

The J gene is TRBJ2-7, the V gene TRBV5-1; 13 bases match TRBD2. This CDR3 has 16 residues. CDR1 and CDR2 from the germline V gene are SGHRS and YFSETQ. The V gene end was trimmed by 4 bases and the J gene end by 0 bases; junction bases not matched to a gene: 4. The CDR3 DNA is TGCGCCAGCAGCCAACTAGCGGGAGGGAGCTCCTACGAGCAGTACTTC. It encodes CASSQLAGGSSYEQYF.

This sequence joins TRBV5-1 and TRBJ2-1, with TRBD2 identical over 7 bases. The CDR3 runs 13 residues. V gave up 2 bases and J gave up 9 bases; unmatched junction bases: 5. Germline loops: CDR1 SGHRS, CDR2 YFSETQ. CDR3 in amino acids: CASSFIAGVEQFF. CDR3 bases: TGCGCCAGCAGCTTTATAGCGGGTGTTGAGCAGTTCTTC.

The genes are TRBV27 and TRBJ2-2, with no clear D. Germline CDR1 MNHEY, CDR2 SMNVEV (reference sequence). Trimming pared 4 bases from V and 3 bases from J, leaving 3 bases between. CDR3 length: 12 residues. The CDR3 region is CASSSYTGELFF. The CDR3 region has the DNA TGTGCCAGCAGTTCGTACACCGGGGAGCTGTTTTTT.

The chain couples TRBV5-1 to TRBJ2-7; no clear D. The germline V gene encodes CDR1 SGHRS and CDR2 YFSETQ. There are 13 residues in the CDR3. The V end was cut by 3 bases, the J end by 4 bases, with 11 bases between. The CDR3 here is CASSSGPQYEQYF. The DNA for the CDR3 is TGCGCCAGCAGCTCCGGGCCACAGTACGAGCAGTACTTC.

As concerns this clone: Other DNA sequences in this sample translate to the same CDR3. V is TRBV5-1 and J is TRBJ1-4, with a weak D call TRBD1 (5 bases). The CDR3 is made up of 13 amino acids. Trimming cost V 0 bases and J 7 bases, with 7 bases left between them. CDR1 and CDR2 (germline): SGHRS, YFSETQ. The CDR3 reads CASSLVGGEKLFF. DNA of the CDR3: TGCGCCAGCAGCTTGGTCGGGGGTGAAAAACTGTTTTTT. The full variable domain, rest sourced from reference TRBV5-1 and TRBJ1-4, is KAGVTQTPRYLIKTRGQQVTLSCSPISGHRSVSWYQQTPGQGLQFLFEYFSETQRNKGNFPGRFSGRQFSNSRSEMNVSTLELGDSALYLCASSLVGGEKLFFGSGTQLSVL.

This rearrangement joins TRBV28 to TRBJ1-1, with TRBD1 as a possible D gene (5 bases). Trimming pared 2 bases from V and 3 bases from J, leaving 16 bases between. The CDR3 totals 16 residues. Germline-derived CDR1 and CDR2 are MDHEN and SYDVKM. CDR3 nucleotide sequence: TGTGCCAGCAGTTTAGGAGCAGGGTTGGGGTACACTGAAGCTTTCTTT. Translation gives CASSLGAGLGYTEAFF.

The rearrangement links TRBV4-3 to TRBJ2-3, with a tentative D call TRBD2 (7 bases). Germline V gene lookup returns CDR1 LGHNA and CDR2 YSLEER. The CDR3 contains 16 residues. The V and J ends lost 1 base and 6 bases respectively, with 17 bases between them. CDR3 in amino acids: CASSQAARGAVDTQYF. For the CDR3, the DNA is TGCGCCAGCAGCCAAGCCGCCCGGGGGGCTGTGGATACGCAGTATTTT.

In its sample, this clone was seen once. The chain carries TRBV9 and TRBJ2-5; a possible D gene is TRBD1 (5 bases). V was clipped by 5 bases and J by 4 bases, with 15 bases between them. The CDR3 sequence is 14 residues long. Germline CDR1 is SGDLS and CDR2 is YYNGEE. In DNA, the CDR3 is TGTGCCAGCAGTCGCAGGGTGTGGGGAGAGACCCAGTACTTC. Amino acid sequence: CASSRRVWGETQYF.

The rearrangement links TRBV4-1 to TRBJ2-1; a weak D match, TRBD1 (5 bases). The CDR3 runs 16 residues. V lost 3 bases and J lost 3, with 15 bases in between. Germline V lookup: CDR1 MGHRA, CDR2 YSYEKL. The CDR3 region is CASSQGASDNYNEQFF. CDR3 coding DNA: TGCGCCAGCAGCCAGGGTGCGTCGGACAACTACAATGAGCAGTTCTTC.

V and J are TRBV5-1 and TRBJ2-1; D not resolved. This CDR3 has 15 residues. The germline CDR1 and CDR2 sequences are SGHRS and YFSETQ. V lost 1 base, J lost 4 bases, and 12 bases lay in between. This chain's CDR3 is CASSLMVGVYNEQFF. CDR3 DNA sequence: TGCGCCAGCAGCTTGATGGTTGGCGTTTACAATGAGCAGTTCTTC.